Listed here are 10 T cell receptor beta chains from one sample, sequenced in a study of blood T cell repertoires in COVID-19. Sequenced by immunoSEQ multiplex PCR; TCRdb stores in-frame clones only, minus some. The table has 200,000 to 250,000 clones, around 87% seen once. What was sequenced was PBMCs or T cells enriched from blood (not recorded which). The receptor set was obtained from a man between 25 and 39 years old in a cohort exposed to, infected with or recovered from COVID-19 (not recorded which).

CDR3 DNA sequence: TGTGCCACCAGCAGAGTGTCCGTAAACACCGGGGAGCTGTTTTTT. It yields the protein CATSRVSVNTGELFF. The chain uses TRBV15 and TRBJ2-2, with D unclear. Germline loops: CDR1 LNHNV, CDR2 YYDKDF (reference sequence). This CDR3 has 15 residues. Trimming cost V 1 base and J 2 bases, with 8 bases left between them.

This chain links TRBV5-1 with TRBJ1-4; 8 positions match TRBD1. CDR1 and CDR2 from the germline V gene are SGHRS and YFSETQ. The J segment lost 8 bases and the V segment lost 5 bases, leaving 8 bases of the junction unmatched. The CDR3 totals 14 residues. CDR3 in DNA: TGCGCCAGCAGGAGTGGACAGGGCGGCGAAAAACTGTTTTTT. Translating it yields CASRSGQGGEKLFF.

The V call is TRBV20-1, the J call TRBJ2-3; 7 positions match TRBD2. The CDR3 covers 19 residues. Trimming took 3 bases from V and 2 from J; bases not matched to a gene: 20. CDR1 and CDR2 from the germline V gene are DFQATT and SNEGSKA (reference sequence). The chain's CDR3 is CSASSVQAGKDSLTDTQYF. CDR3 DNA sequence: TGCAGTGCTAGTTCCGTCCAAGCGGGAAAGGACTCTCTCACAGATACGCAGTATTTT.

This clone was recorded only once. The V and J genes are TRBV9 and TRBJ2-5, with 9 positions matching TRBD2. Germline V CDR1 and CDR2: SGDLS, YYNGEE. The length of the CDR3 is 17 residues. V shed 0 bases and J 4 bases; nucleotides not matched to a gene: 10. The CDR3 here is CASSVGTSGLPRETQYF. DNA for the CDR3: TGTGCCAGCAGCGTAGGAACTAGCGGGCTACCTCGAGAGACCCAGTACTTC.

V usage is TRBV9 and J usage is TRBJ2-7, with 8 positions matching TRBD1. The V segment lost 2 bases and the J segment 6 bases; nucleotides outside the gene matches: 7. The germline V gene has CDR1 SGDLS and CDR2 YYNGEE. This CDR3 has 14 residues. The CDR3 here is CASSVGQGVPEQYF. The CDR3 DNA reads TGTGCCAGCAGCGTTGGACAGGGAGTCCCCGAGCAGTACTTC. The full variable domain, in which reference TRBV9 and TRBJ2-7 provide the parts outside the CDR3, is DSGVTQTPKHLITATGQRVTLRCSPRSGDLSVYWYQQSLDQGLQFLIQYYNGEERAKGNILERFSAQQFPDLHSELNLSSLELGDSALYFCASSVGQGVPEQYFGPGTRLTVT.

This CDR3 reads CASSPGVGAPEAFF. The CDR3 region has the DNA TGTGCCAGCAGCCCTGGGGTGGGGGCCCCTGAAGCTTTCTTT. V is TRBV5-6 and J is TRBJ1-1; a possible D gene is TRBD1 (6 bases). Per the germline V gene, CDR1 is SGHDT and CDR2 is YYEEEE. Trimming shortened V by 4 bases and J by 6 bases, and 16 bases separated the two germline ends. The CDR3 contains 14 residues.

V gene TRBV24-1 combines with J gene TRBJ1-2; D is unresolved. The CDR3 loop spans 13 amino acids. Trimming left V 5 bases short and J 2 bases short, with 8 bases between. Germline V gene data show CDR1 as KGHDR and CDR2 as SFDVKD. CDR3 region: CATSGGRNYGYTF. CDR3 bases: TGTGCCACCAGTGGCGGCCGAAACTATGGCTACACCTTC.

V is TRBV24-1 and J is TRBJ1-5; possibly TRBD1 for D (5 bases). CDR1 KGHDR and CDR2 SFDVKD come from the germline V gene. This CDR3 has 14 amino acids. The V end lost 3 bases, the J end lost 6 bases, and 11 bases lay between the germline ends. CDR3 coding DNA: TGTGCCACCAGTGATGGGGGGTCCAGTCAGCCCCAGCATTTT. Amino acid sequence: CATSDGGSSQPQHF.

This rearrangement joins TRBV28 to TRBJ1-2; D is perhaps TRBD1 (5 bases). V was cut by 0 bases and J by 6 bases, with 11 bases left in between. The CDR3 contains 14 residues. Germline V lookup: CDR1 MDHEN, CDR2 SYDVKM. CDR3 coding DNA: TGTGCCAGCAGTTTATGGCAGGGATTCGATGGCTACACCTTC. This codes for CASSLWQGFDGYTF.

The chain links TRBV10-3 to TRBJ1-3, with a weak D call TRBD1 (6 bases). CDR3 size: 16 residues. Germline loops: CDR1 ENHRY, CDR2 SYGVKD. V was cut by 2 bases and J by 2 bases, with 13 bases left in between. The CDR3 DNA sequence: TGTGCCATCAGTGAGATCCCGGACAGTACTGGAAACACCATATATTTT. This codes for CAISEIPDSTGNTIYF.